Presented here are 23 T cell receptor beta chains from one specimen sequenced in a study of regulatory and conventional T cells in RAG deficiency. Genomic DNA came from blood conventional CD4+ T cells gated CD25-low CD127-high. The data were produced by immunoSEQ multiplex PCR, yet TCRdb's version contains in-frame clones alone and is incomplete. The sample holds approximately 35,000 clones, around 76% seen once. These data were also reused for a study on regulatory T cells. That report notes: The primer mix had 52 TRBV and 13 TRBJ primers.

Sequencing input: CD4+ effector T cells sorted from blood. These receptors were taken from a human donor in good health.

The chain couples TRBV9 to TRBJ1-2, with D possibly matching TRBD1 (5 bases). The CDR3 covers 19 residues. Between the trimmed V and J ends, which lost 4 bases and 4 bases, there was a span of 29 bases. Germline V lookup: CDR1 SGDLS, CDR2 YYNGEE. The CDR3 DNA follows: TGTGCCAGCAGCTTCTCCAGGGAGTCCGCCCCCGAAAGGGTCTATGGCTACACCTTC. Amino acid sequence: CASSFSRESAPERVYGYTF.

CDR3 amino acids: CASSLSGGATDTQYF. The CDR3, as DNA: TGTGCCAGCAGCCTAAGCGGGGGGGCTACAGATACGCAGTATTTT. The V and J genes are TRBV7-2 and TRBJ2-3, with TRBD2 matching over 10 bases. The CDR3 spans 15 residues. Germline-derived CDR1 and CDR2 are SGHTA and FQGNSA. Germline trimming cut 5 bases from V and 3 bases from J; bases unmatched to any gene: 5.

The gene calls are TRBV15 and TRBJ2-3, with D possibly matching TRBD2 (7 bases). V was cut by 1 base and J by 1 base, with 12 bases left in between. Germline V gene lookup returns CDR1 LNHNV and CDR2 YYDKDF (reference sequence). The length of the CDR3 is 16 residues. The DNA for the CDR3 is TGTGCCACCAGCAGAGGGGACGGGGGGCGCACAGATACGCAGTATTTT. Translated: CATSRGDGGRTDTQYF.

The chain uses TRBV7-2 and TRBJ2-5; D gene unclear. CDR3 length: 14 residues. V was trimmed by 5 bases and J by 1 base, leaving 11 bases between them. The V gene's germline CDR1 is SGHTA and CDR2 FQGNSA. The CDR3 region is CASSPERSQETQYF. CDR3 in DNA: TGTGCCAGCAGCCCGGAAAGGAGCCAAGAGACCCAGTACTTC.

The chain's CDR3 is CASSQVDFSGYTF. The CDR3 DNA reads as TGTGCCAGCAGCCAAGTAGATTTTAGCGGCTACACCTTC. The chain links TRBV14 to TRBJ1-2; D ambiguous. V shed 1 base and J shed 8 bases, with 11 bases lying between them. The CDR3 length is 13 residues. Germline loops: CDR1 SGHDN, CDR2 FVKESK. The full variable domain, rest sourced from reference TRBV14 and TRBJ1-2, is EAGVTQFPSHSVIEKGQTVTLRCDPISGHDNLYWYRRVMGKEIKFLLHFVKESKQDESGMPNNRFLAERTGGTYSTLKVQPAELEDSGVYFCASSQVDFSGYTFGSGTRLTVV.

This clone has only a few counts. The rearrangement uses TRBV5-6 and TRBJ2-7; D is unclear. The CDR3 has 15 amino acids. Trimming stripped 0 bases from V and 7 bases from J, with 17 bases between. Germline CDR1 and CDR2: SGHDT and YYEEEE. The CDR3 sequence is CASSLVPDQPGEQYF. CDR3 nucleotide sequence: TGTGCCAGCAGCTTGGTACCCGACCAGCCTGGGGAGCAGTACTTC.

Note on this clone: One end of the junction varies from germline; a read error may be responsible. The chain combines TRBV7-7 with TRBJ2-7; either TRBD1 or TRBD2 may supply D (5 bases each). The CDR3 is 16 residues long. From germline, CDR1 is SSHAT and CDR2 FNYEAQ (reference sequence). CDR3: CASSLGLPGSSYEQYF. CDR3 in DNA: TGTGCTAGCAGCTTAGGATTGCCAGGGAGCTCCTACGAGCAGTACTTC.

The V call is TRBV7-3, the J call TRBJ1-5; no reliable D call. The CDR3 extends over 13 amino acids. Trimming removed 0 bases from V and 6 bases from J, with 6 bases in between. The germline V gene encodes CDR1 SGHTA and CDR2 FQGTGA. As DNA, the CDR3 is TGTGCCAGCAGCTTAACGGCGGGTCAGCCCCAGCATTTT. Protein product: CASSLTAGQPQHF.

The V gene is TRBV6-6, the J gene TRBJ1-6, with D maybe TRBD1 (6 bases). Looked up from germline, CDR1 is MNHNY and CDR2 is SVGAGI (reference sequence). CDR3 length equals 16 residues. Trimming removed 6 bases at V and 7 bases at J, with 19 bases between. CDR3 amino acids: CASSPKRGGLNSPLHF. The CDR3 nucleotides are TGTGCCAGCAGCCCAAAGAGAGGGGGTTTAAATTCACCCCTCCACTTT.

The rearrangement joins TRBV5-4 to TRBJ1-1, with a weak D call TRBD1 (5 bases). The CDR3 has 18 residues. V lost 2 bases and J lost 0, with 20 bases in between. Looked up from germline, CDR1 is SGHNT and CDR2 is YYREEE (reference sequence). CDR3 sequence: CASSFPPRRDIMNTEAFF. DNA of the CDR3: TGTGCCAGCAGCTTCCCACCCCGCAGGGATATCATGAACACTGAAGCTTTCTTT.

This CDR3 is CSVEDLLGEGNLASYNEQFF. CDR3 nucleotides: TGCAGCGTTGAAGATCTTCTGGGTGAGGGGAATTTAGCCTCCTACAATGAGCAGTTCTTC. V and J are TRBV29-1 and TRBJ2-1, with D perhaps assigned TRBD1 or TRBD2 (5 bases each). CDR3 length: 20 residues. V dropped 0 bases and J dropped 0 bases, with 24 bases sitting between them. CDR1 is SQVTM, CDR2 ANQGSEA, per germline.

This clone was recorded a few times. V is TRBV6-6 and J is TRBJ1-2, with D perhaps matching TRBD1 (5 bases). This CDR3 has 12 residues. Germline V gene data show CDR1 as MNHNY and CDR2 as SVGAGI (reference sequence). Between the trimmed V and J ends, which lost 6 bases and 2 bases, there was a span of 7 bases. The CDR3 coding sequence is TGTGCCAGCAGAAGACAGAACTATGGCTACACCTTC. It yields the protein CASRRQNYGYTF.

The CDR3 sequence: CASRGLYEQYF. The CDR3 region has the DNA TGTGCCAGCAGGGGGCTCTACGAGCAGTACTTC. V is TRBV6-5 and J is TRBJ2-7, with D possibly TRBD1 on 5 matching bases. This CDR3 is 11 amino acids long. V was cut by 6 bases and J by 3 bases, with 6 bases left in between. From germline, CDR1 is MNHEY and CDR2 SVGAGI.

The chain links TRBV2 to TRBJ2-7; D gene unclear. Germline V CDR1 and CDR2: SNHLY, FYNNEI. The CDR3 is 13 amino acids. V was clipped by 8 bases and J by 4 bases, with 15 bases between them. CDR3 in amino acids: CASGMRQGYEQYF. CDR3 nucleotides: TGTGCCAGCGGGATGCGACAAGGGTACGAGCAGTACTTC.

The chain joins TRBV5-1 to TRBJ1-1; no firm D call. Germline V gene lookup returns CDR1 SGHRS and CDR2 YFSETQ. Trimming left V 4 bases short and J 3 bases short, with 13 bases between. The CDR3 contains 14 residues. CDR3 coding DNA: TGCGCCAGCAGCAAGTTAACAGCGTACACTGAAGCTTTCTTT. This sequence encodes CASSKLTAYTEAFF.

There are a few counts of this clone. The V gene is TRBV5-4, the J gene TRBJ1-2, with a tentative D call TRBD1 (6 bases). The V end lost 0 bases, the J end lost 6 bases, and 6 bases lay between the germline ends. The CDR3 is 12 amino acids. The germline V gene has CDR1 SGHNT and CDR2 YYREEE (reference sequence). The CDR3 here is CASSLAGDGYTF. The CDR3 nucleotides are TGTGCCAGCAGCTTGGCAGGGGATGGCTACACCTTC.

J is TRBJ2-7 and V is TRBV5-4; D perhaps matches TRBD2 (7 bases). CDR3 length: 15 amino acids. Deletions cut 0 bases from V and 2 bases from J, with 12 bases between. The germline V gene encodes CDR1 SGHNT and CDR2 YYREEE (reference sequence). The CDR3 is CASSLGGGLAYEQYF. The CDR3 region has the DNA TGTGCCAGCAGCTTGGGCGGGGGCCTTGCCTACGAGCAGTACTTC. Full variable domain (outside the CDR3, taken from reference TRBV5-4 and TRBJ2-7): ETGVTQSPTHLIKTRGQQVTLRCSSQSGHNTVSWYQQALGQGPQFIFQYYREEENGRGNFPPRFSGLQFPNYSSELNVNALELDDSALYLCASSLGGGLAYEQYFGPGTRLTVT.

The chain uses TRBV2 and TRBJ1-2; 9 bases fit TRBD1. The V segment lost 7 bases and the J segment 8 bases; nucleotides outside the gene matches: 14. In germline, CDR1 is SNHLY, CDR2 FYNNEI. CDR3 length: 15 amino acids. The CDR3 DNA is TGTGCCAGCACCGAAGCCGGGACAGGGTTTGGCGGCTACACCTTC. It translates to CASTEAGTGFGGYTF. Filled out from reference TRBV2 and TRBJ1-2, the complete variable domain reads EPEVTQTPSHQVTQMGQEVILRCVPISNHLYFYWYRQILGQKVEFLVSFYNNEISEKSEIFDDQFSVERPDGSNFTLKIRSTKLEDSAMYFCASTEAGTGFGGYTFGSGTRLTVV.

The chain links TRBV6-4 to TRBJ2-2, with TRBD2 matching over 7 bases. With 5 bases clipped from V and 1 base from J, the junction kept 7 bases outside the gene matches. CDR1 and CDR2 (germline): MRHNA, SNTAGT. The CDR3 contains 16 residues. The CDR3 DNA reads TGTGCCAGCAGTCCCCGAGCGGGGCAGAACACCGGGGAGCTGTTTTTT. Protein sequence: CASSPRAGQNTGELFF.

As for this clone: Sequence at one end of the junction differs from germline and may be a read error. The chain recombines TRBV6-1 with TRBJ2-5; no reliable D call. The germline gives CDR1 MNHNS, CDR2 SASEGT. The CDR3 loop spans 10 amino acids. DNA for the CDR3: TGTGCCAGCAGGGAAGAGACCCAGTACTTC. This encodes CASREETQYF.

To note about this clone: The sample holds other DNA sequences that translate to the same CDR3. The rearrangement links TRBV7-9 to TRBJ1-3, with D tentatively TRBD1 (6 bases). CDR3 length: 16 residues. The germline V gene has CDR1 SEHNR and CDR2 FQNEAQ (reference sequence). V was pared by 0 bases and J by 0 bases, with 9 bases between. As DNA, the CDR3 is TGTGCCAGCAGCTTAGCAGGACAGTACTCTGGAAACACCATATATTTT. Encoded protein: CASSLAGQYSGNTIYF.

V gene TRBV5-4 combines with J gene TRBJ1-6; the match to TRBD1 covers 7 bases. This CDR3 has 13 amino acids. The germline V gene encodes CDR1 SGHNT and CDR2 YYREEE (reference sequence). Trimming cost V 7 bases and J 8 bases; bases outside gene matches: 6. CDR3 coding DNA: TGTGCCAGCGCAGGGGGAAACGATTCACCCCTCCACTTT. Its translation is CASAGGNDSPLHF.

The chain is built from TRBV15 and TRBJ1-1, with 11 bases matching TRBD1. Trimming took 3 bases from V and 8 from J; bases not matched to a gene: 11. The CDR3 spans 16 residues. Germline V CDR1 and CDR2: LNHNV, YYDKDF (reference sequence). The CDR3 region has the DNA TGTGCCACCAGCAGGACTTATGAGGACAGGGGGCTAGAAGCTTTCTTT. The encoded protein is CATSRTYEDRGLEAFF.